Listed below are T cell receptor beta chains from one sample, sequenced in a study of shared clonotypes between healthy human individuals. Generated by immunoSEQ multiplex PCR, the TCRdb table keeps only in-frame clones and is missing some. The sample contains millions of clones, around nine tenths of which appear only once. The material sequenced was naive CD4+ T cells sorted from blood. These receptors were taken from a man aged 18 to 29 in good health. Each CDR3 is given with its conserved first and last residue. A D gene is named only where the DNA matches it firmly. Clone sizes are given selectively: once, few, many, or a class where the clone is expanded.

clone_size: -
j_call: TRBJ2-3
d_call: -
v_call: TRBV7-8
cdr3_aa: CASSATSLTSTDTQYF
cdr3_nt: TGTGCCAGCAGCGCTACTAGCTTAACTAGCACAGATACGCAGTATTTT

clone_size: few
j_call: TRBJ1-5
d_call: -
v_call: TRBV10-3
cdr3_aa: CAISEGDNQPQHF
cdr3_nt: TGTGCCATCAGCGAGGGGGATAATCAGCCCCAGCATTTT

clone_size: -
j_call: TRBJ2-7
d_call: TRBD1
v_call: TRBV6-5
cdr3_aa: CASSRQGIYEQYF
cdr3_nt: TGTGCCAGCTCGAGACAGGGAATCTACGAGCAGTACTTC

clone_size: -
j_call: TRBJ2-1
d_call: TRBD1
v_call: TRBV28
cdr3_aa: CASSYPGQDYNEQFF
cdr3_nt: TGTGCCAGCAGTTACCCGGGACAGGACTACAATGAGCAGTTCTTC

clone_size: -
j_call: TRBJ2-5
d_call: TRBD2
v_call: TRBV5-1
cdr3_aa: CASSFPGTSGGFLQETQYF
cdr3_nt: TGCGCCAGCAGCTTCCCCGGGACTAGCGGGGGCTTCCTACAAGAGACCCAGTACTTC

clone_size: -
j_call: TRBJ1-5
d_call: -
v_call: TRBV19
cdr3_aa: CASSSQGGNQPQHF
cdr3_nt: TGTGCCAGTAGTTCACAGGGCGGCAATCAGCCCCAGCATTTT

clone_size: -
j_call: TRBJ2-5
d_call: TRBD2
v_call: TRBV28
cdr3_aa: CASSLTSGGRETQYF
cdr3_nt: TGTGCCAGCAGTCTAACTAGCGGGGGGCGAGAGACCCAGTACTTC

clone_size: -
j_call: TRBJ2-7
d_call: -
v_call: TRBV30
cdr3_aa: CAWKRVLEQYF
cdr3_nt: TGTGCCTGGAAACGGGTACTGGAGCAGTACTTC

clone_size: -
j_call: TRBJ2-7
d_call: -
v_call: TRBV30
cdr3_aa: CAWSGTHEQYF
cdr3_nt: TGTGCCTGGAGCGGGACACACGAGCAGTACTTC

clone_size: -
j_call: TRBJ2-7
d_call: -
v_call: TRBV10-3
cdr3_aa: CASATASYEQYF
cdr3_nt: TGTGCCAGTGCAACAGCTTCCTACGAGCAGTACTTC

clone_size: -
j_call: TRBJ2-3
d_call: -
v_call: TRBV19
cdr3_aa: CASSVRNTDTQYF
cdr3_nt: TGTGCCAGTAGTGTTCGAAACACAGATACGCAGTATTTT

clone_size: once
j_call: TRBJ1-4
d_call: -
v_call: TRBV29-1
cdr3_aa: CSVALRGSGVTNEKLFF
cdr3_nt: TGCAGCGTTGCGTTACGGGGGTCTGGGGTAACTAATGAAAAACTGTTTTTT

clone_size: -
j_call: TRBJ2-1
d_call: -
v_call: TRBV5-6
cdr3_aa: CASSPVWSYNEQFF
cdr3_nt: TGTGCCAGCAGCCCCGTCTGGTCCTACAATGAGCAGTTCTTC

clone_size: -
j_call: TRBJ2-1
d_call: TRBD1
v_call: TRBV5-6
cdr3_aa: CASSTDRGGVYNEQFF
cdr3_nt: TGTGCCAGCAGCACGGACAGGGGAGGGGTATACAATGAGCAGTTCTTC

clone_size: -
j_call: TRBJ1-1
d_call: -
v_call: TRBV6-5
cdr3_aa: CASSYFLGTEYEAFF
cdr3_nt: TGTGCCAGCAGTTACTTTTTAGGGACTGAGTATGAAGCTTTCTTT

clone_size: -
j_call: TRBJ1-2
d_call: -
v_call: TRBV5-5
cdr3_aa: CASSLVANYGYTF
cdr3_nt: TGTGCCAGCAGCTTGGTAGCTAACTATGGCTACACCTTC

clone_size: -
j_call: TRBJ2-1
d_call: -
v_call: TRBV7-2
cdr3_aa: CASSLRANQFF
cdr3_nt: TGTGCCAGCAGCTTAAGAGCTAATCAGTTCTTC

clone_size: -
j_call: TRBJ1-1
d_call: -
v_call: TRBV12-5
cdr3_aa: CASGLDSLTEAFF
cdr3_nt: TGTGCTAGTGGTTTAGACAGCCTTACTGAAGCTTTCTTT

clone_size: -
j_call: TRBJ1-3
d_call: -
v_call: TRBV7-6
cdr3_aa: CASSLGVSLAGSGNTIYF
cdr3_nt: TGTGCCAGCAGCTTAGGAGTAAGCTTGGCAGGTTCTGGAAACACCATATATTTT

clone_size: -
j_call: TRBJ2-4
d_call: TRBD2
v_call: TRBV4-1
cdr3_aa: CASSQFETGGNIQYF
cdr3_nt: TGCGCCAGCAGCCAATTCGAGACGGGGGGGAACATTCAGTACTTC

clone_size: -
j_call: TRBJ2-1
d_call: TRBD2
v_call: TRBV27
cdr3_aa: CASLGLAGSSSYNEQFF
cdr3_nt: TGTGCCAGCCTAGGACTAGCGGGAAGCAGCTCCTACAATGAGCAGTTCTTC

clone_size: -
j_call: TRBJ1-1
d_call: -
v_call: TRBV6-4
cdr3_aa: CASSFRDNKNTEAFF
cdr3_nt: TGTGCCAGCAGTTTCCGGGACAACAAAAACACTGAAGCTTTCTTT

clone_size: -
j_call: TRBJ2-7
d_call: -
v_call: TRBV29-1
cdr3_aa: CSVEEGTYEQYF
cdr3_nt: TGCAGCGTTGAAGAGGGGACCTACGAGCAGTACTTC

clone_size: -
j_call: TRBJ2-3
d_call: -
v_call: TRBV30
cdr3_aa: CAWSVSVRQSTDTQYF
cdr3_nt: TGTGCCTGGAGTGTCAGTGTGCGGCAGAGCACAGATACGCAGTATTTT

clone_size: -
j_call: TRBJ2-1
d_call: TRBD2
v_call: TRBV4-1
cdr3_aa: CASSQPSGGYNEQFF
cdr3_nt: TGCGCCAGCAGCCAACCTAGCGGAGGCTACAATGAGCAGTTCTTC

clone_size: -
j_call: TRBJ2-5
d_call: -
v_call: TRBV5-6
cdr3_aa: CASSLAPGPQETQYF
cdr3_nt: TGTGCCAGCAGCTTGGCCCCGGGACCCCAAGAGACCCAGTACTTC

clone_size: few
j_call: TRBJ1-2
d_call: -
v_call: TRBV18
cdr3_aa: CASSPREGYGYTF
cdr3_nt: TGTGCCAGCTCACCACGAGAAGGCTATGGCTACACCTTC

clone_size: -
j_call: TRBJ1-1
d_call: -
v_call: TRBV19
cdr3_aa: CASSILGILNTEAFF
cdr3_nt: TGTGCCAGTAGTATTTTGGGAATACTAAACACTGAAGCTTTCTTT

clone_size: -
j_call: TRBJ2-3
d_call: -
v_call: TRBV7-6
cdr3_aa: CASSLAGWRTDTQYF
cdr3_nt: TGTGCCAGCAGCTTAGCGGGCTGGCGCACAGATACGCAGTATTTT

clone_size: -
j_call: TRBJ1-2
d_call: -
v_call: TRBV6-6
cdr3_aa: CASSYEPARVRTF
cdr3_nt: TGTGCCAGCAGTTACGAACCCGCCCGAGTGAGAACCTTC

clone_size: -
j_call: TRBJ1-5
d_call: TRBD1
v_call: TRBV28
cdr3_aa: CASSRRGGTGNNQPQHF
cdr3_nt: TGTGCCAGCAGCCGTAGGGGAGGGACAGGGAACAATCAGCCCCAGCATTTT

clone_size: -
j_call: TRBJ2-1
d_call: -
v_call: TRBV18
cdr3_aa: CASSPPAVRPNEQFF
cdr3_nt: TGTGCCAGCTCACCACCGGCAGTCAGGCCCAATGAGCAGTTCTTC

clone_size: -
j_call: TRBJ1-5
d_call: TRBD1
v_call: TRBV18
cdr3_aa: CASSPPGTDSNQPQHF
cdr3_nt: TGTGCCAGCTCACCACCCGGGACAGATAGCAATCAGCCCCAGCATTTT

clone_size: -
j_call: TRBJ2-7
d_call: -
v_call: TRBV7-9
cdr3_aa: CASSLPPLAEDYEQYF
cdr3_nt: TGTGCCAGCAGCTTACCACCTCTGGCGGAGGACTACGAGCAGTACTTC

clone_size: -
j_call: TRBJ1-4
d_call: TRBD1
v_call: TRBV18
cdr3_aa: CASSPLQGVEKLFF
cdr3_nt: TGTGCCAGCTCACCTTTGCAGGGGGTTGAAAAACTGTTTTTT

clone_size: -
j_call: TRBJ1-2
d_call: -
v_call: TRBV2
cdr3_aa: CASSVKRTENYGYTF
cdr3_nt: TGTGCCAGCAGCGTAAAGAGGACAGAAAACTATGGCTACACCTTC

clone_size: -
j_call: TRBJ1-5
d_call: TRBD1
v_call: TRBV27
cdr3_aa: CASGWTGYQPQHF
cdr3_nt: TGTGCCAGCGGTTGGACAGGGTATCAGCCCCAGCATTTT

clone_size: -
j_call: TRBJ2-7
d_call: -
v_call: TRBV5-1
cdr3_aa: CASSLDPGSYEQYF
cdr3_nt: TGCGCCAGCAGCTTGGATCCAGGCTCCTACGAGCAGTACTTC

clone_size: -
j_call: TRBJ2-7
d_call: TRBD1
v_call: TRBV2
cdr3_aa: CASSAQGSSYEQYF
cdr3_nt: TGTGCCAGCAGTGCACAGGGGTCCTCCTACGAGCAGTACTTC

clone_size: once
j_call: TRBJ2-7
d_call: -
v_call: TRBV28
cdr3_aa: CASSWVEFRGSYEQYF
cdr3_nt: TGTGCCAGCAGTTGGGTCGAATTCAGGGGCTCCTACGAGCAGTACTTC

clone_size: -
j_call: TRBJ2-7
d_call: TRBD1
v_call: TRBV7-6
cdr3_aa: CASSPMAGQGSYEQYF
cdr3_nt: TGTGCCAGCAGCCCCATGGCGGGACAGGGATCCTACGAGCAGTACTTC

clone_size: -
j_call: TRBJ2-1
d_call: TRBD2
v_call: TRBV4-3
cdr3_aa: CASSQETSGSGNEQFF
cdr3_nt: TGCGCCAGCAGCCAAGAAACCAGCGGGAGTGGGAATGAGCAGTTCTTC

clone_size: once
j_call: TRBJ2-7
d_call: TRBD2
v_call: TRBV11-2
cdr3_aa: CASSLFGSGTVYEQYF
cdr3_nt: TGTGCCAGCAGTCTCTTTGGTAGCGGGACGGTCTACGAGCAGTACTTC

clone_size: -
j_call: TRBJ2-1
d_call: -
v_call: TRBV18
cdr3_aa: CASSPLHGGEQFF
cdr3_nt: TGTGCCAGCTCACCTCTGCACGGCGGGGAGCAGTTCTTC

clone_size: -
j_call: TRBJ1-4
d_call: -
v_call: TRBV7-9
cdr3_aa: CASSTGLSTNEKLFF
cdr3_nt: TGTGCCAGCAGCACGGGACTCTCCACTAATGAAAAACTGTTTTTT

clone_size: -
j_call: TRBJ2-5
d_call: TRBD1
v_call: TRBV29-1
cdr3_aa: CSAAEGGRRETQYF
cdr3_nt: TGCAGCGCCGCTGAAGGGGGCCGGCGAGAGACCCAGTACTTC

clone_size: -
j_call: TRBJ1-4
d_call: -
v_call: TRBV14
cdr3_aa: CASSQGGPGRNNEKLFF
cdr3_nt: TGTGCCAGCAGCCAAGGGGGTCCCGGACGGAATAATGAAAAACTGTTTTTT

clone_size: -
j_call: TRBJ2-5
d_call: -
v_call: TRBV30
cdr3_aa: CACSLGTQYF
cdr3_nt: TGTGCCTGCTCATTGGGGACCCAGTACTTC